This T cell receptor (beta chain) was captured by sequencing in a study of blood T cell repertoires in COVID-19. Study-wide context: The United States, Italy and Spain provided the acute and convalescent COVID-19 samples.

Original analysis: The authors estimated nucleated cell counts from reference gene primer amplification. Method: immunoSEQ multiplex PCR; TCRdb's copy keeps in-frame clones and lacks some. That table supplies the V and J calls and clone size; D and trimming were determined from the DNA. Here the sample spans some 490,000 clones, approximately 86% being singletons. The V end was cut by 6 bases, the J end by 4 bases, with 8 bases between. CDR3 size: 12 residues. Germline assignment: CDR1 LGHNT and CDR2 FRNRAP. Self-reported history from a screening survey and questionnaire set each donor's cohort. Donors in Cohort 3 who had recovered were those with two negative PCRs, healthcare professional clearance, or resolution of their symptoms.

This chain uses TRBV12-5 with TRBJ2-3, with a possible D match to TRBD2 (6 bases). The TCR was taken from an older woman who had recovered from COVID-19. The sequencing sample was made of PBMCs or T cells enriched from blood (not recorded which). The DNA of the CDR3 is TGTGCTAGTGGACCGGGGGCAGATACGCAGTATTTT. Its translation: CASGPGADTQYF.